Listed here is a single TCR beta chain. The data derive from a study of blood T cell repertoires in COVID-19. Study details: Sources were T cells, B-cell-depleted T cells, or PBMCs; the material itself was cDNA or gDNA.

Profiling relied on immunoSEQ multiplex PCR, and the TCRdb table lists in-frame clones only, not all of them. Among around 400,000 clones listed, approximately 89% were seen once. Germline V gene data show CDR1 as MNHEY and CDR2 as SVGEGT. This CDR3 comprises 17 residues. V shed 4 bases, J shed 6 bases, and the junction held 15 bases outside the gene matches. A Seattle source enrolled patients during active infection and followed them longitudinally. The chain employs TRBV6-2 or TRBV6-3 and TRBJ2-1; TRBD2 matches 7 bases. This receptor was identified in a woman aged 30 to 39 with COVID-19, enrolled during active disease. The sample consisted of peripheral blood. The CDR3 bases are TGTGCCAGCAGTTTCCCTCAGTCATGGGAGGGCTTCAATGAGCAGTTCTTC. Protein product: CASSFPQSWEGFNEQFF.